The 4 T cell receptor beta chains listed next were all sequenced from one sample in a study of T cells in Graves' hyperthyroidism and ophthalmopathy. From RNA transcripts, TCR beta CDR3 regions were amplified. The study used the HTBI primer set for a first-round RT-PCR of the TCR CDR3. TCRdb passed the multiplex PCR reads through MiXCR, listing each CDR3 protein once. The sample has some 800,000 distinct CDR3 sequences; roughly 40% are singletons. The sequencing input was blood. The receptor set was obtained from a man aged 18 to 29 with Graves' hyperthyroidism.

This clonotype was counted once. CDR3 loop: CATSDLGGNSGTQHF. The CDR3 nucleotides are TGTGCCACCAGTGATTTAGGAGGAAATAGTGGGACCCAGCATTTT. The chain links TRBV24-1 to TRBJ1-5; D remains unclear. The CDR3 has 15 amino acids. V dropped 1 base and J dropped 11 bases, with 17 bases sitting between them. Germline lookup yields CDR1 KGHDR and CDR2 SFDVKD.

Comments on this clonotype: This may be a read error, as it is one base from a much larger clone. V gene TRBV10-3 combines with J gene TRBJ2-5; D unclear. V was cut by 4 bases and J by 1 base, with 10 bases left in between. Germline loops: CDR1 ENHRY, CDR2 SYGVKD. The CDR3 runs to 14 residues. CDR3 amino acids: CAISVGNVQETQYF. In DNA form, the CDR3 reads TGTGCCATCAGTGTGGGAAACGTCCAAGAGACCCAGTACTTC.

The chain uses TRBV11-2 and TRBJ2-1, with D possibly matching TRBD2 (6 bases). The CDR3 is 12 amino acids. The V gene lost 8 bases and the J gene lost 9 bases, with 14 bases spanning the gap. Germline V gene data show CDR1 as SGHAT and CDR2 as FQNNGV. The CDR3 nucleotides are TGTGCCAGCGGGTCAAGGGGAGGTGAGCAGTTCTTC. It is translated as CASGSRGGEQFF.

This clonotype came up a few times. V usage is TRBV20-1 and J usage is TRBJ2-7; D possibly uses TRBD1 or TRBD2 (5 bases each). Trimming removed 6 bases from V and 0 bases from J, with 15 bases in between. The germline gives CDR1 DFQATT, CDR2 SNEGSKA (reference sequence). The CDR3 is made up of 14 amino acids. CDR3 nucleotide sequence: TGCAGTGCACTGGGACCGACAAGCTCCTACGAGCAGTACTTC. Encoded protein: CSALGPTSSYEQYF.